One and the same sample provided the 14 T cell receptor beta chains below, sequenced in a study of blood T cell repertoires in COVID-19. Sequenced by immunoSEQ multiplex PCR; TCRdb stores in-frame clones only, minus some. The sample holds 50,000 to 65,000 clones, around 81% seen once. Sequenced input: peripheral blood. The receptors stem from a woman in her sixties or seventies with acute or convalescent COVID-19.

This chain joins TRBV7-9 and TRBJ2-7; D perhaps matches TRBD1 (5 bases). Germline loops: CDR1 SEHNR, CDR2 FQNEAQ (reference sequence). Trimming pared 5 bases from V and 3 bases from J, leaving 17 bases between. The CDR3 totals 15 residues. CDR3 in amino acids: CASSPPVGVRYEQYF. DNA for the CDR3: TGTGCCAGCAGCCCCCCGGTAGGGGTCCGCTACGAGCAGTACTTC.

This clone was seen once. The gene calls are TRBV3-1 (or the pseudogene TRBV3-2) and TRBJ2-2; 7 nucleotides align to TRBD1. CDR1 is LGHDT, CDR2 YNNKEL, per germline (reference sequence). Trimming at V came to 2 bases and at J to 4 bases, leaving 4 bases not matched to a gene. The CDR3 is made up of 15 amino acids. Here the CDR3 reads CASSQMTGLTGELFF. The CDR3 DNA reads as TGTGCCAGCAGCCAAATGACAGGGCTCACCGGGGAGCTGTTTTTT.

The CDR3 here is CASGRQGLNNQPQHF. The CDR3, as DNA: TGTGCCAGCGGCCGACAGGGATTAAACAATCAGCCCCAGCATTTT. This chain connects TRBV2 to TRBJ1-5; TRBD1 agrees at 7 bases. Germline V gene sequence: CDR1 SNHLY, CDR2 FYNNEI. There are 15 residues in the CDR3. V lost 8 bases and J lost 3; bases outside the gene matches: 10.

This rearrangement joins TRBV4-1 to TRBJ2-1, with 12 bases fitting TRBD2. V lost 1 base, J lost 6 bases, and 7 bases stayed unmatched. The CDR3 extends over 17 amino acids. Germline V gene data show CDR1 as MGHRA and CDR2 as YSYEKL. CDR3 amino acids: CASSQGITSGRRNEQFF. The CDR3 nucleotides read TGCGCCAGCAGCCAAGGTATAACTAGCGGGAGGCGCAATGAGCAGTTCTTC.

J is TRBJ2-3 and V is TRBV19, with D maybe TRBD2 (6 bases). V lost 3 bases to trimming and J lost 4 bases, with 14 bases between them. Germline V gene data show CDR1 as LNHDA and CDR2 as SQIVND (reference sequence). The CDR3 consists of 15 residues. CDR3 bases: TGTGCCAGTAGTATGGTGGGAGGAAGCGCAGATACGCAGTATTTT. This gives the protein CASSMVGGSADTQYF.

V usage is TRBV30 and J usage is TRBJ1-4, with D possibly TRBD1 on 6 matching bases. The V end was cut by 0 bases, the J end by 7 bases, with 18 bases between. This CDR3 comprises 16 residues. In germline, CDR1 is GTSNPN, CDR2 SVGIG (reference sequence). The CDR3 loop reads CAWSVTGQQGREKLFF. In nucleotides, the CDR3 is TGTGCCTGGAGTGTAACGGGCCAACAGGGACGTGAAAAACTGTTTTTT.

The chain links TRBV24-1 to TRBJ1-5; D ambiguous. CDR1 is KGHDR, CDR2 SFDVKD, per germline. The CDR3 extends over 14 amino acids. Deletions cut 5 bases from V and 0 bases from J, with 7 bases between. For the CDR3, the DNA is TGTGCCACCAGTGGCACCTATAGCAATCAGCCCCAGCATTTT. Amino acid sequence: CATSGTYSNQPQHF.

In its sample, this clone was seen a few times. The chain combines TRBV28 with TRBJ1-5; 11 nucleotides match TRBD1. CDR3 length: 16 amino acids. Per germline, CDR1 MDHEN and CDR2 SYDVKM. V lost 5 bases and J lost 4; bases outside the gene matches: 7. As DNA, the CDR3 is TGTGCCAGCAGTGACACAGGGACAGGGGGAAATCAGCCCCAGCATTTT. Protein sequence: CASSDTGTGGNQPQHF.

This sequence joins TRBV29-1 and TRBJ2-1; D is perhaps TRBD1 (6 bases). Trimming removed 4 bases from V and 1 base from J, with 8 bases in between. The germline CDR1 and CDR2 sequences are SQVTM and ANQGSEA. The CDR3 is 13 amino acids. CDR3 sequence: CSVVRGSYNEQFF. The CDR3 coding sequence is TGCAGCGTTGTGAGGGGGTCCTACAATGAGCAGTTCTTC.

This chain uses TRBV6-5 with TRBJ2-1, with D possibly being TRBD2 (6 bases). Germline V lookup: CDR1 MNHEY, CDR2 SVGAGI. There are 13 residues in the CDR3. V lost 0 bases and J lost 10, with 10 bases in between. This chain's CDR3 is CASSYSGGFEQFF. The CDR3 nucleotides read TGTGCCAGCAGTTACTCAGGAGGGTTCGAGCAGTTCTTC.

This clone was observed a single time. This chain joins TRBV6-5 and TRBJ1-5; D gene uncertain. The V and J ends lost 7 bases and 5 bases respectively, with 9 bases between them. The germline CDR1 and CDR2 sequences are MNHEY and SVGAGI. CDR3 length: 12 residues. Here the CDR3 reads CASTRTDQPQHF. CDR3 coding DNA: TGTGCCAGCACGCGTACAGATCAGCCCCAGCATTTT.

The chain joins TRBV5-6 to TRBJ2-7, with 7 bases aligning to TRBD1. V trimming: 4 bases; J trimming: 0 bases; junction bases outside the gene matches: 7. From germline, CDR1 is SGHDT and CDR2 YYEEEE. This CDR3 spans 15 amino acids. This CDR3 reads CASSVGQPSSYEQYF. The CDR3 DNA is TGTGCCAGCAGCGTGGGACAGCCGAGCTCCTACGAGCAGTACTTC.

This clone was seen only a few times. The gene calls are TRBV19 and TRBJ1-2, with 8 bases fitting TRBD1. The CDR3 is 13 amino acids. The J segment lost 4 bases and the V segment lost 7 bases, leaving 5 bases of the junction unmatched. Germline assignment: CDR1 LNHDA and CDR2 SQIVND (reference sequence). The CDR3 spells CASTHGQGYGYTF. In DNA form, the CDR3 reads TGTGCCAGTACGCACGGACAGGGCTATGGCTACACCTTC. The variable domain in full, with the rest retrieved from reference TRBV19 and TRBJ1-2, is DGGITQSPKYLFRKEGQNVTLSCEQNLNHDAMYWYRQDPGQGLRLIYYSQIVNDFQKGDIAEGYSVSREKKESFPLTVTSAQKNPTAFYLCASTHGQGYGYTFGSGTRLTVV.

The chain uses TRBV7-2 and TRBJ2-4, with 8 bases aligning to TRBD2. CDR3 length equals 17 residues. V gave up 1 base and J gave up 0 bases; unmatched junction bases: 5. Germline loops: CDR1 SGHTA, CDR2 FQGNSA. In DNA form, the CDR3 reads TGTGCCAGCAGCTTAGGCGGGGGGAGTTTAGCCAAAAACATTCAGTACTTC. It translates to CASSLGGGSLAKNIQYF.